This paragraph covers one T cell receptor (beta chain) sequence. This CDR3 has 16 amino acids. Germline lookup yields CDR1 SGHTA and CDR2 FQGNSA. J lost 5 bases, V lost 4 bases, and 9 bases had no gene match. The sample belongs to a study of T-cell memory formation after mild COVID-19. MiXCR was run by TCRdb on the 5' RACE reads, yielding one entry per CDR3 protein. The sample has roughly 350,000 distinct CDR3 sequences; under 25% are singletons. This TCR was recovered from an adult woman who had mild COVID-19 (a few samples of this study predate the infection). Cell type and time point are not known. The source material was PBMCs or a T cell subset sorted from them (not recorded which). The chain combines TRBV7-2 with TRBJ2-2; TRBD1 matches 8 bases. DNA of the CDR3: TGTGCCAGCAGCTCGACAGGGGCGCTGGGTACCGGGGAGCTGTTTTTT. Residues: CASSSTGALGTGELFF.